Included here is one T cell receptor beta chain sequence, with context. The sample is drawn from a study of blood T cells in healthy people across ages. Researchers collected about 9.6 milliliters of peripheral blood from every single donor. In germline, CDR1 is SNHLY, CDR2 FYNNEI. Trimming left V 9 bases short and J 4 bases short, with 19 bases between. This CDR3 region has 14 residues. A J-beta primer mix and a sample-barcoded 5' primer were used in a second PCR of about 7 to 12 cycles. TCRdb re-called the 5' RACE reads with MiXCR, one entry per CDR3 protein. The profile shows roughly 1,500,000 distinct CDR3 sequences, approximately 42% of them singletons.

What was sequenced was blood. The gene calls are TRBV2 and TRBJ2-7; either TRBD1 or TRBD2 may supply D (5 bases each). This receptor was obtained from a woman under 30 in good health. CDR3 sequence (DNA): TGTGCCAGACAGGTTTTGAGGGGCCAATACGAGCAGTACTTC. This sequence encodes CARQVLRGQYEQYF. Variable domain in full (rest from reference TRBV2 and TRBJ2-7): EPEVTQTPSHQVTQMGQEVILRCVPISNHLYFYWYRQILGQKVEFLVSFYNNEISEKSEIFDDQFSVERPDGSNFTLKIRSTKLEDSAMYFCARQVLRGQYEQYFGPGTRLTVT.